The source of this T cell receptor (beta chain) is a study of blood T cell repertoires in COVID-19. The overall study: The United States, Italy and Spain were the sources of the acute and convalescent COVID-19 samples. T cells, B-cell-depleted T cells, or PBMCs supplied cDNA or gDNA.

Germline loops: CDR1 MNHEY, CDR2 SMNVEV (reference sequence). This CDR3 is 14 amino acids long. The V gene end was trimmed by 5 bases and the J gene end by 6 bases; junction bases not matched to a gene: 9. Original methodology: Estimates of nucleated cell counts were drawn from the amplification of reference gene primers. The repertoire was sequenced with immunoSEQ multiplex PCR; TCRdb's copy has only in-frame clones and lacks some. D and trimming were read from the DNA, whereas the V and J calls and clone size are those reported in that table. The table records tens of thousands of clones, approximately 80% of them present only once.

This TCR derives from a human donor in a cohort sampled during active COVID-19. Specimen: peripheral blood. This sequence joins TRBV27 and TRBJ2-7; 8 bases align to TRBD1. The CDR3 nucleotides read TGTGCCAGCAGTCGTTGGACAGGGCGTTCCGAGCAGTACTTC. Protein: CASSRWTGRSEQYF.